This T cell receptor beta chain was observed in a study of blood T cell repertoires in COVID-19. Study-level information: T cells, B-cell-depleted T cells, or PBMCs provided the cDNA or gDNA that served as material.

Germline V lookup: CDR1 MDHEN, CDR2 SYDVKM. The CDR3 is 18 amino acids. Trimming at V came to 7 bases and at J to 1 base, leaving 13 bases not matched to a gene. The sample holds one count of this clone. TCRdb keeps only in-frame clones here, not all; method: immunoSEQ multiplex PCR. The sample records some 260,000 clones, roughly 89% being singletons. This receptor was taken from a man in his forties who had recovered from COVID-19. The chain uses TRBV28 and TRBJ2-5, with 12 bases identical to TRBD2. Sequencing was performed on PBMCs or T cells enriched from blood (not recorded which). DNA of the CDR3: TGTGCCAGCATTGGGGGGAGAGGACTAGCGGGATTCCAAGAGACCCAGTACTTC. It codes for CASIGGRGLAGFQETQYF.